This entry is about one TCR beta chain. In the same sample, other DNA sequences code for this CDR3. Using immunoSEQ multiplex PCR, the repertoire was profiled, and TCRdb retains in-frame clones only, with some absent. Of more than 60,000 clones listed, around 91% are singletons. This sample is part of a study of OX40 agonist ivuxolimab in advanced cancers. The CDR3 loop spans 16 amino acids. CDR1 and CDR2 from the germline V gene are MDHEN and SYDVKM. V was clipped by 6 bases and J by 7 bases; unmatched bases: 9. The cohort excluded patients with autoimmune disease history or systemic immunosuppression. Peripheral blood came from all dose cohorts at three timepoints.

This clonotype originated in an adult with an advanced solid tumor such as melanoma, head and neck, liver or kidney cancer. V usage is TRBV28 and J usage is TRBJ2-1; TRBD2 agrees at 13 bases. The sequenced sample was CD4+ or CD8+ T cells sorted from blood, obtained in a trial of the OX40 agonist ivuxolimab. CDR3 bases: TGTGCCAGCAGACTGACTCGGACTAGCGGGAGTAATGAGCAGTTCTTC. It specifies CASRLTRTSGSNEQFF.